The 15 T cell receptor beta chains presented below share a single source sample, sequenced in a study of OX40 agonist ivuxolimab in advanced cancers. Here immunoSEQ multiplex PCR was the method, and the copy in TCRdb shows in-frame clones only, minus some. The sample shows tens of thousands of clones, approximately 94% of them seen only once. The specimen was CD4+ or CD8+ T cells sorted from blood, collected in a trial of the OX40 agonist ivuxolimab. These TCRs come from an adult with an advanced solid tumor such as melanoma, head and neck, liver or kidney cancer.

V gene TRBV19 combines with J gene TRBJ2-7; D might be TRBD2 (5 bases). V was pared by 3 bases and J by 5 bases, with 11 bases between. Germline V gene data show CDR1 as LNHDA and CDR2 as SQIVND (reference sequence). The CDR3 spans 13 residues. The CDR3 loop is CASSIGVGDEQYF. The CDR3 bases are TGTGCCAGTAGTATCGGGGTTGGCGACGAGCAGTACTTC.

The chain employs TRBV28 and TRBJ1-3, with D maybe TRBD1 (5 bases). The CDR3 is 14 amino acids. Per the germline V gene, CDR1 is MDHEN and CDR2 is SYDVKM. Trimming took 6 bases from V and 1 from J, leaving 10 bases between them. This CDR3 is CASSRDSSGNTIYF. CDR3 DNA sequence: TGTGCCAGCAGCCGCGACAGTTCTGGAAACACCATATATTTT.

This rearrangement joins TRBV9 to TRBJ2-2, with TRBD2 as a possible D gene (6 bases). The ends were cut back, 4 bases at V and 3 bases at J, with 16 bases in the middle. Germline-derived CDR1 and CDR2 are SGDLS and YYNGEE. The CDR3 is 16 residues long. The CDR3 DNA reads TGTGCCAGCAGCCCAAACCGGGACTTCTACACCGGGGAGCTGTTTTTT. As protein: CASSPNRDFYTGELFF.

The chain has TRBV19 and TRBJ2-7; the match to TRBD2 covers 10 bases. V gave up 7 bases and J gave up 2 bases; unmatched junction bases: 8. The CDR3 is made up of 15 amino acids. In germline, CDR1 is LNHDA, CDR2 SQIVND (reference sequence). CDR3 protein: CASTIAGGSTYEQYF. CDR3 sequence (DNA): TGTGCCAGTACAATAGCGGGAGGCTCGACCTACGAGCAGTACTTC.

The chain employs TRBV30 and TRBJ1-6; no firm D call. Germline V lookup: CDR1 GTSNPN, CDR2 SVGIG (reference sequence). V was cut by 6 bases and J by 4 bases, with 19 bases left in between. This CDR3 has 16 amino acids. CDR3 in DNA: TGTGCCTGCCGCACGGGGTTTAGCGGTTATAATTCACCCCTCCACTTT. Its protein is CACRTGFSGYNSPLHF.

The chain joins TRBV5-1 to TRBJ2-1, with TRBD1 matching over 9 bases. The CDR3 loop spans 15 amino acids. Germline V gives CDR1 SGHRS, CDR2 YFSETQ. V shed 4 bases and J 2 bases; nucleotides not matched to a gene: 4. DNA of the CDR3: TGCGCCAGCAGCCGCGGGACAGGGACCTACAATGAGCAGTTCTTC. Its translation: CASSRGTGTYNEQFF.

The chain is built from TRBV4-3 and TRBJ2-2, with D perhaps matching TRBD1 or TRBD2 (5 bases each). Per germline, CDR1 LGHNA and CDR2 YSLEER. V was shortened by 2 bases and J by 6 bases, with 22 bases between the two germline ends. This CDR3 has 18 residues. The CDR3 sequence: CASSQSPPGTVLSGELFF. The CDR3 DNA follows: TGCGCCAGCAGCCAAAGCCCGCCCGGGACGGTTCTTTCCGGGGAGCTGTTTTTT.

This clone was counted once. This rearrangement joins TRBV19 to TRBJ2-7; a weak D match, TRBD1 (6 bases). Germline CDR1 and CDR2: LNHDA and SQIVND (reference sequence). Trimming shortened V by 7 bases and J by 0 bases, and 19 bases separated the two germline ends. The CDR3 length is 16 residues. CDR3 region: CASKNRGTSSSYEQYF. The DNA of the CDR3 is TGTGCCAGTAAAAACCGAGGGACATCGAGCTCCTACGAGCAGTACTTC.

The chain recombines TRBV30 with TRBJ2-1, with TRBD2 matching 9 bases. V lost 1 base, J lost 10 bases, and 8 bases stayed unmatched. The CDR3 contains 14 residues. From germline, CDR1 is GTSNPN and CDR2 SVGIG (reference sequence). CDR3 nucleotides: TGTGCCTGGAGTGGCATAGCGGGGGAATGGGAGCAGTTCTTC. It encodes CAWSGIAGEWEQFF.

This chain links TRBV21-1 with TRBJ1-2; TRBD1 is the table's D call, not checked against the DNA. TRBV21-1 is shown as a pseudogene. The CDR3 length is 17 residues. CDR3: CASSEPYPFDRSYGYTF. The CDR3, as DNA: TGTGCCAGCAGCGAGCCCTACCCCTTTGACAGGAGCTATGGCTACACCTTC.

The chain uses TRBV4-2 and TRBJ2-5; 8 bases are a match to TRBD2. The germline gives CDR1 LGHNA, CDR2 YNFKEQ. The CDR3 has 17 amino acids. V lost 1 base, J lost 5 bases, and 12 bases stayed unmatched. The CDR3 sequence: CASSQGVGLAMTETQYF. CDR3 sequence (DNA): TGTGCCAGCAGCCAAGGAGTCGGACTAGCCATGACGGAGACCCAGTACTTC.

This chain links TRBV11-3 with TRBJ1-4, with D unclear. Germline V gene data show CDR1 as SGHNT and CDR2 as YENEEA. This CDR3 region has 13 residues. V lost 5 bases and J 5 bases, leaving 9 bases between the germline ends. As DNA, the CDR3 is TGTGCCAGCAGCACGGGTTCAAATGAAAAACTGTTTTTT. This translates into CASSTGSNEKLFF.

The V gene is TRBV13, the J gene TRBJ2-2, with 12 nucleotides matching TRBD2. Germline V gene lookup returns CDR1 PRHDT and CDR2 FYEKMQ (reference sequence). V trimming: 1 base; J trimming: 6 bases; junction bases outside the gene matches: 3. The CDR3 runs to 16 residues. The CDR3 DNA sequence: TGTGCCAGCAGCTTAGCGGCTAGCGGGAGGGCCGGGGAGCTGTTTTTT. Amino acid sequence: CASSLAASGRAGELFF. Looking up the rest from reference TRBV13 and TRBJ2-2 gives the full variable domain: AAGVIQSPRHLIKEKRETATLKCYPIPRHDTVYWYQQGPGQDPQFLISFYEKMQSDKGSIPDRFSAQQFSDYHSELNMSSLELGDSALYFCASSLAASGRAGELFFGEGSRLTVL.

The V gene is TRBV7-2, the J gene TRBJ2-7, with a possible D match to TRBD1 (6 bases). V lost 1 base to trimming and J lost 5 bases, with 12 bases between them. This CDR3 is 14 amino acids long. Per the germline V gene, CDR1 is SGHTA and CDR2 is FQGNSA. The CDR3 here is CASSLVMGADEQYF. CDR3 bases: TGTGCCAGCAGCTTAGTGATGGGGGCAGACGAGCAGTACTTC.

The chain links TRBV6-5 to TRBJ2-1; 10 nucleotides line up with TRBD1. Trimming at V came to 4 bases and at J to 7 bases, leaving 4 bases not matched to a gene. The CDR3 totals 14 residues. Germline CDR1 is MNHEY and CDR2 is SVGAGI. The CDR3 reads CASSFGQGGNEQFF. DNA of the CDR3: TGTGCCAGCAGTTTTGGACAGGGGGGAAATGAGCAGTTCTTC.